This T cell receptor (beta chain) stems from a study of cytomegalovirus exposure and HLA in healthy donors. Germline V CDR1 and CDR2: MGHRA, YSYEKL. This CDR3 has 15 amino acids. V lost 3 bases, J lost 4 bases, and 15 bases lay in between. In the PCR, 60 Vbeta and 13 Jbeta primers were used. The repertoire was sequenced with immunoSEQ multiplex PCR; TCRdb's copy has only in-frame clones and lacks some. The sample features approximately 72,000 clones, with roughly 5.2% in its top ten. Study-level points and caveats: Earlier results showed most TCR beta V segments being productive about 90% or about 30% of the time. An analysis that came later showed most CMV-associated TCR beta chains appearing HLA-restricted. A later analysis by the authors found several of the most significant clusters apparently linked to common viral pathogens.

At the time of sampling, donors were nominally healthy, though unrecorded immune exposures were likely. A word on this clone: What it binds is unknown.

The rearrangement links TRBV4-1 to TRBJ1-2; D unresolved. Input material: PBMCs. The sequence derives from a woman between 35 and 50 years old in good health and CMV-seropositive. CDR3 bases: TGCGCCAGCAGCCACCCGTCTGGAGGGATCTATGGCTACACCTTC. It is translated as CASSHPSGGIYGYTF.